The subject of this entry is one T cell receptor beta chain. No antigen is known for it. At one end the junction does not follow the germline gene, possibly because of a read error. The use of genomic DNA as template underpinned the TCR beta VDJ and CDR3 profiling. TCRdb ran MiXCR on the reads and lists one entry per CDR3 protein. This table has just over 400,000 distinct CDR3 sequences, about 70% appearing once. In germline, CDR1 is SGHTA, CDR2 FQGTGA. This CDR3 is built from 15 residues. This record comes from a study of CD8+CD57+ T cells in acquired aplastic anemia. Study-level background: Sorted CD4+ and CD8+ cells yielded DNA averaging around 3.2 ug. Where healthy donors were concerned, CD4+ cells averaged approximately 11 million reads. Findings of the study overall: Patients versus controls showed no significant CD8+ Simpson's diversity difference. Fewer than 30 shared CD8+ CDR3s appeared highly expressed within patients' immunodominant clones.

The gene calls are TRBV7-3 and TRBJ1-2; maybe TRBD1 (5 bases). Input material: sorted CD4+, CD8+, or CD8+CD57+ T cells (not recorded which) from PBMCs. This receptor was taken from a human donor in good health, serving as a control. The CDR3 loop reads CATSTPTTGTYGYTF. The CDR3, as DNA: TGTGCCACCAGCACCCCTACTACAGGAACTTATGGCTACACCTTC.